The source of this TCR beta chain is a study of cytomegalovirus exposure and HLA in healthy donors. General study findings and limits: An analysis that was carried out later associated 15,000 to 20,000 TCR beta sequences with HLA alleles at 0.05 false discovery rate. Equally common other TCR beta chains were less clonally expanded than HLA-associated ones, a later analysis found.

On this clone: Its antigen is undetermined.

This CDR3 has 15 residues. Germline CDR1 and CDR2: SNHLY and FYNNEI. The ends were cut back, 4 bases at V and 2 bases at J, with 12 bases in the middle. Primers: 60 Vbeta forward and 13 Jbeta reverse. Only in-frame clones appear in the TCRdb table, and some are missing; sequencing was by immunoSEQ multiplex PCR. The repertoire holds around 150,000 clones, roughly 82% seen once, with about 10% in the top ten. This TCR was sampled from a man aged 45 to 65 in good health and CMV-seropositive. Sequencing was performed on PBMCs. The gene calls are TRBV2 and TRBJ2-1; weak D call: TRBD2 (5 bases). CDR3 sequence: CASSVESGTYNEQFF. DNA for the CDR3: TGTGCCAGCAGTGTTGAATCGGGGACCTACAATGAGCAGTTCTTC.